This T cell receptor (beta chain) appears in the sequencing data of a study of blood T cell dynamics during melanoma immunotherapy. Study details: Patients with metastatic melanoma got pembrolizumab or nivolumab-ipilimumab as first-line care.

CDR1 and CDR2 from the germline V gene are WNHNN and SYGVQD (reference sequence). This CDR3 has 13 residues. The assay received all extracted DNA from sorted CD8+ subsets. Profiled with immunoSEQ multiplex PCR; TCRdb holds only in-frame clones, not every one. The sample has 15,000 to 20,000 clones, over 90% seen once. With respect to this clone: At one end, the junction sequence differs from germline, possibly due to a read error.

Time point described: week 3, after first cycle of checkpoint inhibitor. Prior systemic cancer therapy, immunosuppressant use and other active malignancies excluded patients. This receptor was taken from a human donor with melanoma. V is TRBV10-1 and J is TRBJ2-7, with TRBD1 matching over 7 bases. Sample: effector memory CD8+ T cells from blood, taken from a patient treated with checkpoint blockade. The CDR3 nucleotides read TGCGCCACCAGTGAGGGGGCCGACTACGAGCAGTACTTC. Amino acids: CATSEGADYEQYF.